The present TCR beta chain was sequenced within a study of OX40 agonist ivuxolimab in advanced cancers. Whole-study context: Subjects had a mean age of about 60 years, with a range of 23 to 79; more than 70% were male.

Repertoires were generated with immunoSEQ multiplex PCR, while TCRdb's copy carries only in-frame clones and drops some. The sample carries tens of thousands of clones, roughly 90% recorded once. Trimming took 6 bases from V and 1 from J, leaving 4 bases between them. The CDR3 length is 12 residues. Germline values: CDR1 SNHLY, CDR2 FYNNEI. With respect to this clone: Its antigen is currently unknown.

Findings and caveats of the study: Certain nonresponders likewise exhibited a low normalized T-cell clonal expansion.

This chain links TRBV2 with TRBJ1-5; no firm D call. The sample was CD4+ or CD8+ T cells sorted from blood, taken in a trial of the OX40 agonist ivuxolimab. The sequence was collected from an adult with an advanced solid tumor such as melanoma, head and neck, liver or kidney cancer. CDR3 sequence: CASRDSNQPQHF. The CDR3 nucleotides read TGTGCCAGCAGGGACAGCAATCAGCCCCAGCATTTT.